These 4 T cell receptor beta chains were all obtained from the same sample, sequenced in a study of blood T cell repertoires in COVID-19. Sequencing was performed with immunoSEQ multiplex PCR; in TCRdb, only in-frame clones are kept and a portion is missing. This table has roughly 160,000 clones, around 85% appearing once. Material for sequencing was PBMCs or T cells enriched from blood (not recorded which). The source is a woman aged 40-49 years with acute COVID-19.

The chain recombines TRBV5-1 with TRBJ2-7, with 8 bases identical to TRBD2. There are 18 residues in the CDR3. The V gene end was trimmed by 4 bases and the J gene end by 1 base; junction bases not matched to a gene: 16. Germline CDR1 and CDR2: SGHRS and YFSETQ. CDR3 sequence reads: CASSLQPSGSFSSYEQYF. CDR3 in DNA: TGCGCCAGCAGCCTACAGCCGAGCGGGAGCTTTTCTTCCTACGAGCAGTACTTC.

V is TRBV12-5 and J is TRBJ1-1; D is ambiguous. Trimming took 3 bases from V and 0 from J, leaving 8 bases between them. Germline loops: CDR1 LGHNT, CDR2 FRNRAP. This CDR3 is 14 amino acids long. The CDR3 bases are TGTGCTAGTGGTTTCCACATACTGAACACTGAAGCTTTCTTT. Protein product: CASGFHILNTEAFF.

V usage is TRBV6-5 and J usage is TRBJ2-1, with D possibly matching TRBD2 (5 bases). Trimming stripped 4 bases from V and 7 bases from J, with 11 bases between. CDR1 is MNHEY, CDR2 SVGAGI, per germline. The CDR3 sequence is 13 residues long. In nucleotides, the CDR3 is TGTGCCAGCAGTTCCTACGGACTGAATGAGCAGTTCTTC. This codes for CASSSYGLNEQFF.

The V call is TRBV9, the J call TRBJ2-2; 10 bases agree with TRBD1. Germline-derived CDR1 and CDR2 are SGDLS and YYNGEE. The trim removed 4 bases at V and 0 bases at J, leaving 3 bases unmatched. CDR3 length: 16 residues. The CDR3 coding sequence is TGTGCCAGCAGCCCCGGGACAGGGGCGAACACCGGGGAGCTGTTTTTT. This codes for CASSPGTGANTGELFF.